This T cell receptor (beta chain) appears in the sequencing data of a study of molecular identifiers for immune sequencing clone quantification. Concerning this clonotype itself: What it recognizes is unknown. An end of the junction does not agree with germline; a read error may underlie this.

CDR1 is LGHNA and CDR2 is YNFKEQ in the germline V gene. The CDR3 runs 16 residues. With 10%, 30% or 50% of RNA, roughly 17,000 to 1,000,000 naive CD8 T cells were sequenced. Naive CD8 T cells, phenotype CD8+CD4-CCR7+CD45RA+, were sorted. Study-wide results and limits: Clones that had above 20 RNA copies took up over 97% of effector molecules but under 1% in naive cells.

In preparing bulk TCR libraries, previously described methods and listed TCR primers were used. MiXCR, applied by TCRdb to the PCR reads, yields one record per CDR3 protein. The sample lists approximately 93,000 distinct CDR3 sequences; 20% to 30% were seen once. The sequencing sample was made of naive CD8+ T cells from blood, with Jurkat cell RNA spiked in. Subset of the sample: FACS-sorted CD8+CD4-CCR7+CD45RA+ naive T cells. The TCR was taken from a human donor in good health. Some libraries in this study had Jurkat cell RNA spiked in. The chain carries TRBV4-2 and TRBJ2-3, with D possibly matching TRBD2 (5 bases). Here the CDR3 DNA reads TGTGCCAGCAGCCAAGAAGCCAGTCCTAGCACAGCTACGCAGTATTTT. Its protein is CASSQEASPSTATQYF.